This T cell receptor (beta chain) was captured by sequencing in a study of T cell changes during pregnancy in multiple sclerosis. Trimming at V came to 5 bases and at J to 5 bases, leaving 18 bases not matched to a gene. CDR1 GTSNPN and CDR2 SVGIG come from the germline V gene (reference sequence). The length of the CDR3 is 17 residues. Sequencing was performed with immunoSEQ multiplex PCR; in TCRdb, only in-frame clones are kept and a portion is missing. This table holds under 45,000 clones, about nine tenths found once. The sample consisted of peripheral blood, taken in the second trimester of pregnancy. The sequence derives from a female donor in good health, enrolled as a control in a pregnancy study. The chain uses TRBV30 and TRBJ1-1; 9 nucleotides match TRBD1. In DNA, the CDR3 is TGTGCCTGGGAAGCCCACCCGGTAGGGACAGGGATGACTGAAGCTTTCTTT. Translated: CAWEAHPVGTGMTEAFF. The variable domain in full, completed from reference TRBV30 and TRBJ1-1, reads SQTIHQWPATLVQPVGSPLSLECTVEGTSNPNLYWYRQAAGRGLQLLFYSVGIGQISSEVPQNLSASRPQDRQFILSSKKLLLSDSGFYLCAWEAHPVGTGMTEAFFGQGTRLTVV.